Presented here are 31 T cell receptor beta chains from one specimen sequenced in a study of spatial heterogeneity in lung cancer. Noted time point: blood at routine non-recurrence follow-up after resection. MiXCR, run by TCRdb on the 5' RACE reads, gives a single entry per CDR3 protein. The sample includes 49,000 or so distinct CDR3 sequences, about 10% of them seen just once. The sample consisted of PBMCs, taken at follow-up. All receptors come from a male donor with early-stage non-small cell lung cancer.

This clonotype was seen a handful of times. The V gene is TRBV12-3 or TRBV12-4, the J gene TRBJ2-3; 10 positions match TRBD1. With 5 bases clipped from V and 3 bases from J, the junction kept 5 bases outside the gene matches. This CDR3 is 15 amino acids long. The CDR3 DNA is TGTGCCAGCAGTCCGACAGGGGGCTGGACAGATACGCAGTATTTT. This gives the protein CASSPTGGWTDTQYF.

This clonotype has ten or more counts. V gene TRBV20-1 combines with J gene TRBJ2-1, with 13 bases aligning to TRBD2. V trimming: 3 bases; J trimming: 6 bases; junction bases outside the gene matches: 11. CDR1 and CDR2 (germline): DFQATT, SNEGSKA (reference sequence). The CDR3 extends over 17 amino acids. As DNA, the CDR3 is TGCAGTGCTAGTGATCCAAGACTAGCGGGAGGTGGCAATGAGCAGTTCTTC. Translation: CSASDPRLAGGGNEQFF.

The genes are TRBV20-1 and TRBJ2-3; D gene unclear. The CDR3 loop spans 13 amino acids. Trimming left V 1 base short and J 0 bases short, with 5 bases between. CDR1 DFQATT and CDR2 SNEGSKA come from the germline V gene (reference sequence). In DNA form, the CDR3 reads TGCAGTGCTAGAGTAAGGAGCACAGATACGCAGTATTTT. Amino acids: CSARVRSTDTQYF.

The chain couples TRBV20-1 to TRBJ1-5; maybe TRBD1 (6 bases). The germline gives CDR1 DFQATT, CDR2 SNEGSKA (reference sequence). This CDR3 spans 16 amino acids. V shed 5 bases and J shed 5 bases, with 22 bases lying between them. The CDR3 sequence is CSASSPQGRLDQPQHF. CDR3 coding DNA: TGCAGTGCTTCCTCCCCCCAGGGGAGGCTCGATCAGCCCCAGCATTTT.

This clonotype was observed a few times. The rearrangement uses TRBV7-8 and TRBJ2-3; 8 bases agree with TRBD2. Unmatched junction bases numbered 8, after V lost 5 bases and J lost 1 base. The CDR3 sequence is 16 residues long. Germline V CDR1 and CDR2: SGHVS, FQNEAQ. CDR3 amino acids: CASSPRGRGGTDTQYF. The CDR3 coding sequence is TGTGCCAGCAGCCCGAGAGGGCGGGGGGGCACAGATACGCAGTATTTT.

The table lists this clonotype with a few counts. V usage is TRBV5-5 and J usage is TRBJ1-4; D is perhaps TRBD1 (5 bases). Germline loops: CDR1 SGHKS, CDR2 YYEKEE (reference sequence). CDR3 length: 14 amino acids. V lost 5 bases and J lost 8, with 16 bases in between. This CDR3 is CASSPTGPEEKLFF. Written as DNA, the CDR3 is TGTGCCAGCAGTCCGACGGGACCCGAAGAAAAACTGTTTTTT.

This clonotype was detected many times. V usage is TRBV10-3 and J usage is TRBJ1-1, with D uncertain. Trimming removed 10 bases at V and 5 bases at J, with 20 bases between. The CDR3 is 14 residues long. CDR1 and CDR2 from the germline V gene are ENHRY and SYGVKD. The CDR3 is CATSPRQLGTEAFF. In nucleotides, the CDR3 is TGTGCCACCTCCCCTCGGCAGTTGGGGACTGAAGCTTTCTTT.

This clonotype was seen ten or more times. The rearrangement uses TRBV20-1 and TRBJ1-1; D is undetermined. V was trimmed by 6 bases and J by 1 base, leaving 12 bases between them. Germline V gene data show CDR1 as DFQATT and CDR2 as SNEGSKA (reference sequence). This CDR3 comprises 13 residues. CDR3 sequence: CSAVPGTNTEAFF. The CDR3 coding sequence is TGCAGTGCCGTCCCAGGCACGAACACTGAAGCTTTCTTT.

Ten or more counts support this clonotype. The CDR3: CATRRGGGTGTRALKAFF. The CDR3 nucleotides read TGTGCCACCAGAAGGGGAGGGGGGACCGGGACCAGAGCCCTGAAAGCTTTCTTT. The chain carries TRBV6-5 and TRBJ1-1, with D possibly matching TRBD1 (6 bases). Looked up from germline, CDR1 is MNHEY and CDR2 is SVGAGI. Trimming removed 10 bases from V and 9 bases from J, with 36 bases in between. The CDR3 totals 18 residues.

This clonotype has at least ten counts. This chain uses TRBV20-1 with TRBJ1-6; D is ambiguous. The CDR3 loop spans 15 amino acids. Germline values: CDR1 DFQATT, CDR2 SNEGSKA (reference sequence). With 6 bases removed from V and 6 bases from J, the gap between germline ends came to 18 bases. The CDR3 loop is CSAERRAVLNSPLHF. The CDR3, as DNA: TGCAGTGCGGAAAGGAGGGCAGTTCTTAATTCACCCCTCCACTTT.

The chain is built from TRBV19 and TRBJ2-2; weak D call: TRBD1 (5 bases). The ends were cut back, 6 bases at V and 5 bases at J, with 13 bases in the middle. CDR1 is LNHDA and CDR2 is SQIVND in the germline V gene (reference sequence). CDR3 length: 14 amino acids. The chain's CDR3 is CASRTDSRTGELFF. DNA for the CDR3: TGTGCCAGTAGGACCGACAGTCGGACCGGGGAGCTGTTTTTT.

This clonotype was detected many times. This chain links TRBV7-9 with TRBJ1-5, with D unclear. CDR3 length equals 16 residues. In germline, CDR1 is SEHNR, CDR2 FQNEAQ (reference sequence). Trimming removed 2 bases at V and 7 bases at J, with 18 bases between. The DNA of the CDR3 is TGTGCCAGCAGCTTATCCGGGTCCGAGGCGGGACAGCCCCAGCATTTT. This translates into CASSLSGSEAGQPQHF.

The V and J genes are TRBV29-1 and TRBJ2-3, with D possibly matching TRBD1 (6 bases). Trimming took 1 base from V and 1 from J, leaving 9 bases between them. Germline V CDR1 and CDR2: SQVTM, ANQGSEA. This CDR3 region has 14 residues. The DNA for the CDR3 is TGCAGCGTTGAAGTAGGGGGTGGCACAGATACGCAGTATTTT. Its translation is CSVEVGGGTDTQYF.

The J gene is TRBJ2-5, the V gene TRBV30, with 10 bases identical to TRBD2. Germline values: CDR1 GTSNPN, CDR2 SVGIG (reference sequence). The CDR3 is 16 amino acids. The V segment lost 2 bases and the J segment 1 base; nucleotides outside the gene matches: 7. CDR3 loop: CAWSPGLAVPQETQYF. The CDR3 nucleotides read TGTGCCTGGAGTCCCGGACTAGCGGTACCCCAAGAGACCCAGTACTTC.

This clonotype appeared many times. V gene TRBV5-1 combines with J gene TRBJ2-7; 7 bases match TRBD1. CDR3 length equals 14 residues. Germline V lookup: CDR1 SGHRS, CDR2 YFSETQ. Germline trimming cut 4 bases from V and 2 bases from J; bases unmatched to any gene: 6. The CDR3 here is CASSAGQVTYEQYF. Here the CDR3 DNA reads TGCGCCAGCAGCGCAGGACAGGTAACCTACGAGCAGTACTTC.

This clonotype was detected only a few times. J is TRBJ2-7 and V is TRBV7-9, with TRBD1 matching 9 bases. The length of the CDR3 is 13 residues. From germline, CDR1 is SEHNR and CDR2 FQNEAQ (reference sequence). The V gene end was trimmed by 4 bases and the J gene end by 6 bases; junction bases not matched to a gene: 4. The CDR3 coding sequence is TGTGCCAGCAGCTCATACAGGGGGCCCGAGCAGTACTTC. Encoded protein: CASSSYRGPEQYF. Supplemented by reference TRBV7-9 and TRBJ2-7, the full variable domain reads DTGVSQNPRHKITKRGQNVTFRCDPISEHNRLYWYRQTLGQGPEFLTYFQNEAQLEKSRLLSDRFSAERPKGSFSTLEIQRTEQGDSAMYLCASSSYRGPEQYFGPGTRLTVT.

This clonotype occurred many times. The J gene is TRBJ1-5, the V gene TRBV20-1; unclear D gene. Trimming shortened V by 1 base and J by 6 bases, and 10 bases separated the two germline ends. Per germline, CDR1 DFQATT and CDR2 SNEGSKA (reference sequence). The CDR3 is made up of 13 amino acids. In nucleotides, the CDR3 is TGCAGTGCTAGAGGGAGGGTTGCTCAGCCCCAGCATTTT. This codes for CSARGRVAQPQHF.

The chain has TRBV4-1 and TRBJ2-2; TRBD1 matches 9 bases. The germline V gene has CDR1 MGHRA and CDR2 YSYEKL. V lost 3 bases to trimming and J lost 5 bases; unmatched junction nucleotides: 7. The CDR3 length is 16 residues. The CDR3 region has the DNA TGCGCCAGCAGCCAGGCGGACAGGGGAGGGACCGGGGAGCTGTTTTTT. Translation: CASSQADRGGTGELFF.

The rearrangement links TRBV7-2 to TRBJ2-3, with 7 bases aligning to TRBD1. CDR1 and CDR2 from the germline V gene are SGHTA and FQGNSA. The CDR3 has 15 amino acids. V gave up 4 bases and J gave up 4 bases; unmatched junction bases: 8. The CDR3 region is CASSSAETGPDTQYF. The DNA for the CDR3 is TGTGCCAGCAGCTCCGCTGAGACAGGGCCAGATACGCAGTATTTT.

This clonotype was detected many times. The rearrangement joins TRBV4-3 to TRBJ2-1; either TRBD1 or TRBD2 may supply D (7 bases each). This CDR3 comprises 16 residues. Trimming shortened V by 4 bases and J by 5 bases, and 18 bases separated the two germline ends. Germline assignment: CDR1 LGHNA and CDR2 YSLEER. The CDR3 region is CASSPARGTINNEQFF. CDR3 nucleotide sequence: TGCGCCAGCAGCCCTGCCAGGGGGACTATAAACAATGAGCAGTTCTTC.

This clonotype was counted ten times or more. V gene TRBV20-1 combines with J gene TRBJ2-1, with 9 positions matching TRBD2. Trimming took 5 bases from V and 5 from J; bases not matched to a gene: 7. Per germline, CDR1 DFQATT and CDR2 SNEGSKA (reference sequence). The CDR3 is made up of 14 amino acids. The DNA for the CDR3 is TGCAGTGCTGCGCGGGGGGGCCGGGACAATGAGCAGTTCTTC. Protein: CSAARGGRDNEQFF.

The V and J genes are TRBV29-1 and TRBJ2-3; possible D gene TRBD1, 5 bases. The germline V gene encodes CDR1 SQVTM and CDR2 ANQGSEA. There are 11 residues in the CDR3. V shed 6 bases and J shed 5 bases, with 9 bases lying between them. This CDR3 reads CSVGLRDTQYF. The CDR3 DNA reads as TGCAGCGTGGGGCTAAGAGATACGCAGTATTTT.

This clonotype was counted many times. The chain employs TRBV12-3 or TRBV12-4 and TRBJ2-7; D perhaps matches TRBD2 (5 bases). The CDR3 length is 13 residues. Trimming cost V 4 bases and J 7 bases, with 14 bases left between them. Here the CDR3 DNA reads TGTGCCAGCAGTTCTCGGGAATTGGGGGAGCAGTACTTC. Protein product: CASSSRELGEQYF.

The genes are TRBV7-2 and TRBJ2-5, with TRBD1 identical over 11 bases. This CDR3 has 15 residues. V gave up 5 bases and J gave up 5 bases; unmatched junction bases: 7. CDR1 SGHTA and CDR2 FQGNSA come from the germline V gene. CDR3 sequence reads: CASSPWTGGAETQYF. The CDR3 coding sequence is TGTGCCAGCAGCCCCTGGACAGGGGGCGCGGAGACCCAGTACTTC. The full variable domain, its missing parts supplied by reference TRBV7-2 and TRBJ2-5, is GAGVSQSPSNKVTEKGKDVELRCDPISGHTALYWYRQSLGQGLEFLIYFQGNSAPDKSGLPSDRFSAERTGGSVSTLTIQRTQQEDSAVYLCASSPWTGGAETQYFGPGTRLLVL.

This clonotype showed up many times. This chain uses TRBV4-1 with TRBJ2-7; TRBD1 aligns across 8 bases. Germline CDR1 MGHRA, CDR2 YSYEKL. This CDR3 is 16 amino acids long. The V gene end was trimmed by 1 base and the J gene end by 3 bases; junction bases not matched to a gene: 8. Here the CDR3 reads CASSQAGQGAFYEQYF. The CDR3, as DNA: TGCGCCAGCAGCCAAGCAGGTCAGGGGGCTTTCTACGAGCAGTACTTC.

Note on this clonotype: A much larger clone differs by one base, so this may be a read error. This chain uses TRBV3-1 with TRBJ2-2; the D gene is possibly TRBD2 (6 bases). Germline assignment: CDR1 LGHDT and CDR2 YNNKEL (reference sequence). This CDR3 is built from 15 residues. The V and J ends lost 1 base and 6 bases respectively, with 12 bases between them. CDR3 nucleotides: TGTGCCAGCAGCCAAGGGACTAACAATGCCGGGGAGCTGTTTTTT. Encoded protein: CASSQGTNNAGELFF.

At least ten counts were recorded for this clonotype. The CDR3 region has the DNA TGCGCCAGCAGCTTGGCCAGCGCCGCTAATTCACCCCTCCACTTT. This sequence encodes CASSLASAANSPLHF. The chain combines TRBV5-1 with TRBJ1-6; D remains unclear. Trimming took off 0 bases at V and 6 bases at J, with 10 bases between the two ends. Germline CDR1 reads SGHRS; CDR2 reads YFSETQ. The CDR3 runs to 15 residues.

V gene TRBV7-9 combines with J gene TRBJ1-2; 7 bases match TRBD1. This CDR3 spans 18 amino acids. Germline CDR1 SEHNR, CDR2 FQNEAQ (reference sequence). V trimming: 2 bases; J trimming: 4 bases; junction bases outside the gene matches: 16. The CDR3 loop is CASSLNRISGTEGYGYTF. The DNA for the CDR3 is TGTGCCAGCAGCTTAAATCGAATTAGCGGGACAGAGGGCTATGGCTACACCTTC.

This clonotype was recorded at least ten times. The rearrangement links TRBV4-2 to TRBJ2-2, with D perhaps assigned TRBD1 or TRBD2 (6 bases each). Per germline, CDR1 LGHNA and CDR2 YNFKEQ. There are 17 residues in the CDR3. V dropped 0 bases and J dropped 0 bases, with 11 bases sitting between them. Written as DNA, the CDR3 is TGTGCCAGCAGCCAAGAGGGGGGACAAGCGAACACCGGGGAGCTGTTTTTT. Translated, it gives CASSQEGGQANTGELFF.

This clonotype was counted many times. This chain uses TRBV4-3 with TRBJ2-2; possible D gene TRBD1, 5 bases. Trimming took 0 bases from V and 0 from J, leaving 14 bases between them. This CDR3 is built from 18 residues. Germline V CDR1 and CDR2: LGHNA, YSLEER. The CDR3 DNA reads as TGCGCCAGCAGCCAAGAACAGGTGGTGGCAGCGAACACCGGGGAGCTGTTTTTT. This encodes CASSQEQVVAANTGELFF.

Regarding this clonotype: One junction end disagrees with the germline gene, perhaps due to a read error. This chain connects TRBV5-1 to TRBJ2-7; 9 nucleotides align to TRBD2. This CDR3 is 15 amino acids long. The germline V gene has CDR1 SGHRS and CDR2 YFSETQ. The CDR3 protein is CTSSLASGMGHEQYF. The CDR3 DNA reads as TGCACCAGCAGCTTAGCTAGCGGGATGGGGCACGAGCAGTACTTC.